Each of the 10 T cell receptor beta chains below was sequenced from the same sample in a study of CD8+CD57+ T cells in acquired aplastic anemia. Using genomic DNA as the template, TCR beta VDJ and CDR3 profiling was carried out. MiXCR was run by TCRdb on the reads, yielding one entry per CDR3 protein. This table has fewer than 200,000 distinct CDR3 sequences, around 60% appearing once. The sequencing sample was made of sorted CD4+, CD8+, or CD8+CD57+ T cells (not recorded which) from PBMCs. The receptors originated from a human donor in good health.

CDR3 residues: CSASGTGVETQYF. Here the CDR3 DNA reads TGCAGTGCTAGCGGGACGGGGGTAGAGACCCAGTACTTC. The gene calls are TRBV20-1 and TRBJ2-5; TRBD2 is a possible D gene (6 bases). CDR1 DFQATT and CDR2 SNEGSKA come from the germline V gene (reference sequence). There are 13 residues in the CDR3. V was shortened by 3 bases and J by 4 bases, with 12 bases between the two germline ends.

V usage is TRBV29-1 and J usage is TRBJ1-1; D not certain. CDR3 length equals 13 residues. The V gene's germline CDR1 is SQVTM and CDR2 ANQGSEA. V gave up 5 bases and J gave up 0 bases, with 10 bases separating them. CDR3 DNA sequence: TGCAGCGTTTCAAAGGAAATGAACACTGAAGCTTTCTTT. It translates to CSVSKEMNTEAFF.

The chain uses TRBV15 and TRBJ1-3; possible D gene TRBD1, 5 bases. Trimming pared 2 bases from V and 0 bases from J, leaving 11 bases between. The CDR3 loop spans 16 amino acids. Per germline, CDR1 LNHNV and CDR2 YYDKDF (reference sequence). In DNA, the CDR3 is TGTGCCACCAGCAGAAAACAGGTTAGCTCTGGAAACACCATATATTTT. Residues: CATSRKQVSSGNTIYF.

The rearrangement links TRBV20-1 to TRBJ2-7; TRBD1 agrees at 10 bases. CDR1 is DFQATT and CDR2 is SNEGSKA in the germline V gene (reference sequence). V was clipped by 3 bases and J by 1 base; unmatched bases: 6. The length of the CDR3 is 15 residues. Here the CDR3 DNA reads TGCAGTGCTAGTGAGGACAGGGGGGTTTCCTACGAGCAGTACTTC. Its translation: CSASEDRGVSYEQYF.

In this sample, this clonotype turned up many times. The V and J genes are TRBV7-8 and TRBJ2-4, with 9 bases lining up with TRBD1. The CDR3 is 15 amino acids. V shed 5 bases and J 3 bases; nucleotides not matched to a gene: 5. CDR1 and CDR2 from the germline V gene are SGHVS and FQNEAQ. This chain's CDR3 is CASSAQGAGKNIQYF. The DNA for the CDR3 is TGTGCCAGCAGCGCACAGGGGGCTGGCAAAAACATTCAGTACTTC.

The chain has TRBV7-2 and TRBJ1-1, with D uncertain. The germline V and J ends were trimmed by 5 bases and 5 bases, with 9 bases remaining between them. Per the germline V gene, CDR1 is SGHTA and CDR2 is FQGNSA. The CDR3 has 12 amino acids. In DNA, the CDR3 is TGTGCCAGCAGCCTGAGGGAGACTGAAGCTTTCTTT. Translation: CASSLRETEAFF.

The V call is TRBV13, the J call TRBJ2-7; TRBD2 matches 9 bases. Germline V gene lookup returns CDR1 PRHDT and CDR2 FYEKMQ (reference sequence). This CDR3 has 14 residues. The ends lost 4 bases at V and 4 bases at J; junction bases unmatched: 5. Written as DNA, the CDR3 is TGTGCCAGCAGCTCGGGACTAGCTAGGTACGAGCAGTACTTC. Encoded protein: CASSSGLARYEQYF. Filled out from reference TRBV13 and TRBJ2-7, the complete variable domain reads AAGVIQSPRHLIKEKRETATLKCYPIPRHDTVYWYQQGPGQDPQFLISFYEKMQSDKGSIPDRFSAQQFSDYHSELNMSSLELGDSALYFCASSSGLARYEQYFGPGTRLTVT.

This clonotype was observed a handful of times. The rearrangement uses TRBV25-1 and TRBJ1-4; TRBD1 matches at 10 bases. The CDR3 consists of 14 residues. Germline CDR1 and CDR2: MGHDK and SYGVNS. The V segment lost 8 bases and the J segment 7 bases; nucleotides outside the gene matches: 7. The CDR3: CASSRTGGSEKLFF. Written as DNA, the CDR3 is TGTGCCAGCTCAAGGACAGGGGGGAGTGAAAAACTGTTTTTT.

Regarding this clonotype: Being one base from a much bigger clone, this may be a read error. The rearrangement uses TRBV5-6 and TRBJ1-3; 7 bases fit TRBD1. The germline V gene has CDR1 SGHDT and CDR2 YYEEEE. This CDR3 has 16 amino acids. The CDR3 DNA reads TGTGCCGGCAGCTTGTTGGGACAGACCTCTGGAAACACCATATATTTT. Translating gives CAGSLLGQTSGNTIYF.

This clonotype showed up just once. This sequence joins TRBV7-8 and TRBJ2-5, with D unclear. This CDR3 comprises 13 residues. The germline V gene encodes CDR1 SGHVS and CDR2 FQNEAQ. Trimming pared 0 bases from V and 10 bases from J, leaving 12 bases between. The CDR3 loop reads CASSLALQEVQYF. In DNA form, the CDR3 reads TGTGCCAGCAGCTTAGCCCTCCAAGAGGTCCAGTACTTC.